The sequence of this T cell receptor (beta chain) was determined in a study of OX40 agonist ivuxolimab in advanced cancers. Overall study findings and caveats: Blood T cells, both CD4+ and CD8+, expanded clonally by week 6 at 0.1 to 3.0 mg/kg. A proportion of nonresponders additionally exhibited low normalized T-cell clonal expansion.

Assay: immunoSEQ multiplex PCR; the TCRdb copy retains only in-frame clones and omits some. The data hold about 68,000 clones, with roughly 82% observed a single time. Per the germline V gene, CDR1 is SEHNR and CDR2 is FQNEAQ (reference sequence). This CDR3 has 14 residues. V lost 1 base, J lost 1 base, and 7 bases lay in between. A remark on this clone: The antigen remains unidentified.

The V call is TRBV7-9, the J call TRBJ1-2; D is possibly TRBD1 (5 bases). The specimen comprised CD4+ or CD8+ T cells sorted from blood, sampled in a trial of the OX40 agonist ivuxolimab. This receptor was taken from an adult with an advanced solid tumor such as melanoma, head and neck, liver or kidney cancer. CDR3 sequence: CASSLGQNNYGYTF. CDR3 DNA: TGTGCCAGCAGCTTAGGACAGAATAACTATGGCTACACCTTC. Supplemented by reference TRBV7-9 and TRBJ1-2, the full variable domain reads DTGVSQNPRHKITKRGQNVTFRCDPISEHNRLYWYRQTLGQGPEFLTYFQNEAQLEKSRLLSDRFSAERPKGSFSTLEIQRTEQGDSAMYLCASSLGQNNYGYTFGSGTRLTVV.